This is a list of T cell receptor beta chains from one sample in a study of T cells in localized non-small cell lung cancer. TCRdb keeps only in-frame clones here, not all; method: immunoSEQ multiplex PCR. The sample carries 13,000 or so clones, about nine tenths recorded once. The specimen comprised peripheral blood mononuclear cells, sampled before any cancer treatment. The receptors were gathered from a man aged 40-75 years with stage III lung adenocarcinoma. The CDR3 runs from the conserved cysteine through the conserved F or W. A D gene is named only where the DNA matches it firmly. Expanded clones are given a class, and other clones once, few, many or no size at all.

j_call,cdr3_length,clone_size,v_call,d_call,cdr3_nt,cdr3_aa
TRBJ2-2,16,-,TRBV18,TRBD2,TGTGCCAGCTCACCACCCCTAGCGGGAGCCACCGGGGAGCTGTTTTTT,CASSPPLAGATGELFF
TRBJ2-6,18,-,TRBV18,-,TGTGCCAGCTCACCAAGGCCAGGACGAGCGTCTGGGGCCAACGTCCTGACTTTC,CASSPRPGRASGANVLTF
TRBJ1-2,12,few,TRBV18,-,TGTGCCAGCTCACCACGCATAGGAGGCTACACCTTC,CASSPRIGGYTF
TRBJ2-3,13,once,TRBV18,-,TGTGCCAGCTCATCTCAGACCACAGATACGCAGTATTTT,CASSSQTTDTQYF
TRBJ2-2,15,-,TRBV5-4,-,TGTGCCAGCAGCTTGATCACCGGACAAGCCGGGGAGCTGTTTTTT,CASSLITGQAGELFF
TRBJ1-4,14,-,TRBV2,-,TGTGCCAGCGGGGAACAGGGAAAAAATGAAAAACTGTTTTTT,CASGEQGKNEKLFF
TRBJ2-7,14,-,TRBV6-6,-,TGTGCCAGCAGTTACTCGGCGGGAACCTACGAGCAGTACTTC,CASSYSAGTYEQYF
TRBJ2-7,13,-,TRBV28,-,TGTGCCAGCAGTATTGACAGTTCCTACGAGCAGTACTTC,CASSIDSSYEQYF
TRBJ2-2,18,-,TRBV7-8,-,TGTGCCAGCAGCTTAGCGCTACAGGGTCGAAGTAACACCGGGGAGCTGTTTTTT,CASSLALQGRSNTGELFF
TRBJ1-1,10,-,TRBV20-1,-,TGCAGTGCTACTCCAGACGAAGCTTTCTTT,CSATPDEAFF
TRBJ2-3,17,-,TRBV30,TRBD2,TGTGCCTGCTACCGGAAGACTAGCGGGATAAGCACAGATACGCAGTATTTT,CACYRKTSGISTDTQYF
TRBJ2-1,14,-,TRBV10-2,TRBD1,TGCGCCAGCACCCCTGACAGGGGGGGCAATGAGCAGTTCTTC,CASTPDRGGNEQFF
TRBJ1-6,14,-,TRBV2,-,TGTGCCAGCAGGGCCACAGCTTATAATTCACCCCTCCACTTT,CASRATAYNSPLHF
TRBJ2-1,13,-,TRBV7-6,-,TGTGCCAGCAGCCCCGGTATCGAGGATGAGCAGTTCTTC,CASSPGIEDEQFF
TRBJ2-5,14,-,TRBV27,-,TGTGCCAGCCGCATCCTAGGAAGTCAAGAGACCCAGTACTTC,CASRILGSQETQYF
TRBJ2-7,12,once,TRBV6-6,-,TGTGCCAGCAGTTCCATAAGAGCACGGGGTTACTTC,CASSSIRARGYF
TRBJ2-1,15,-,TRBV11-2,TRBD1,TGTGCCAGCAGCTCAAACAGGGGGCTCGCCAATGAGCAGTTCTTC,CASSSNRGLANEQFF
TRBJ1-2,16,-,TRBV29-1,-,TGCAGCGTTGAAGGGGTCGAGGGGAGGGACGCTGATGGCTACACCTTC,CSVEGVEGRDADGYTF
TRBJ2-5,15,-,TRBV2,-,TGTGCCAGCAGTGGGAAGCCAGGGCCTTTTGAGACCCAGTACTTC,CASSGKPGPFETQYF
TRBJ1-3,14,-,TRBV28,-,TGTGCCAGCAGTTTTGAAGGGACTGGAAACACCATATATTTT,CASSFEGTGNTIYF
TRBJ2-2,13,-,TRBV11-3,-,TGTGCCAGCAGCATACGCGGACCCGGGGAGCTGTTTTTT,CASSIRGPGELFF
TRBJ2-1,16,-,TRBV5-8,TRBD2,TGTGCCAGCAGCGCTACTAGCGGGAGGACCTACAATGAGCAGTTCTTC,CASSATSGRTYNEQFF
TRBJ2-6,18,-,TRBV21-1,-,TGTGCCAGCAGCGCCCGAGTAGCTGCGTCCTCTGGGGCCAACGTCCTGACTTTC,CASSARVAASSGANVLTF
TRBJ2-1,14,once,TRBV19,TRBD1,TGTGCCAGTAGTCCCCTAGACAGGGGCAATGAGCAGTTCTTC,CASSPLDRGNEQFF
TRBJ1-5,12,-,TRBV27,-,TGTGCCAGCAGTTTCAGGAATCAGCCCCAGCATTTT,CASSFRNQPQHF
TRBJ1-4,14,-,TRBV5-4,-,TGTGCCAGCAGCTTGTTTGGGTCGGGGGAAAAACTGTTTTTT,CASSLFGSGEKLFF
TRBJ2-3,16,-,TRBV6-5,-,TGTGCCAGCAGTTACGCCACCAGCGGGAGCACAGATACGCAGTATTTT,CASSYATSGSTDTQYF
TRBJ1-6,14,-,TRBV11-2,-,TGTGCCAGCAGCTTAGGCGGGGGGGATTCACCCCTCCACTTT,CASSLGGGDSPLHF
TRBJ2-7,15,-,TRBV5-1,TRBD2,TGCGCCAGCAGCCCTGGTGGGACTAGCGGCTACGAGCAGTACTTC,CASSPGGTSGYEQYF
TRBJ2-5,14,-,TRBV7-9,TRBD1,TGTGCCAGCAGCTTGGGACAGGGAGATGAGACCCAGTACTTC,CASSLGQGDETQYF
TRBJ2-1,16,once,TRBV5-4,TRBD2,TGTGCCAGCAGCTTTTCGTTAGCGGGAGCTAGGAATGAGCAGTTCTTC,CASSFSLAGARNEQFF
TRBJ1-2,15,-,TRBV15,-,TGTGCCACCAGCAGAGATTCGGGGCGGGCCTATGGCTACACCTTC,CATSRDSGRAYGYTF
TRBJ2-1,17,-,TRBV5-4,TRBD2,TGTGCCAGCAGCTTTGCGATAGCGGGGAGCTCCTACAATGAGCAGTTCTTC,CASSFAIAGSSYNEQFF
TRBJ2-3,18,-,TRBV4-1,-,TGCGCCAGCAGCTCACTTTATATGAGGGAGCTCCGCACAGATACGCAGTATTTT,CASSSLYMRELRTDTQYF
TRBJ1-2,13,-,TRBV6-5,TRBD1,TGTGCCAGCCGAAAGGACAGGAACTATGGCTACACCTTC,CASRKDRNYGYTF
TRBJ1-4,15,-,TRBV4-1,-,TGCGCCAGCAGCCAACAGGTTGCAACTAATGAAAAACTGTTTTTT,CASSQQVATNEKLFF
TRBJ1-4,14,-,TRBV5-4,-,TGTGCCAGCAGCTTGGACAGGATGGATGAAAAACTGTTTTTT,CASSLDRMDEKLFF
TRBJ1-2,15,-,TRBV2,-,TGTGCCAGCTCCTCAGAGAGGGTCCTTAACTATGGCTACACCTTC,CASSSERVLNYGYTF
TRBJ2-1,16,once,TRBV28,-,TGTGCCAGCAGTTCCCCTCGCGACGGTTCCTACAATGAGCAGTTCTTC,CASSSPRDGSYNEQFF
TRBJ1-3,15,-,TRBV6-5,-,TGTGCCAGCAGTTACGACAGCAACTCTGGAAACACCATATATTTT,CASSYDSNSGNTIYF
TRBJ1-2,14,-,TRBV28,TRBD1,TGTGCCAGCAGTTTATTTGACAGGGAGAAAGGCTACACCTTC,CASSLFDREKGYTF
TRBJ2-3,16,-,TRBV19,TRBD2,TGTGCCAGTAGTACGGCTAGCGGGAAGGCCGCAGATACGCAGTATTTT,CASSTASGKAADTQYF
TRBJ2-7,16,-,TRBV4-1,-,TGCGCCAGCAGCCAAGTATATAGCGGAGGATTATACGAGCAGTACTTC,CASSQVYSGGLYEQYF
TRBJ2-2,18,-,TRBV27,TRBD1,TGTGCCAGCAGCGAGCCGGGACAGGGGGAGAGTTCCACCGGGGAGCTGTTTTTT,CASSEPGQGESSTGELFF
TRBJ2-3,16,once,TRBV15,TRBD2,TGTGCCACCAGCAGAGTAAGACTAGCGGAGACAGATACGCAGTATTTT,CATSRVRLAETDTQYF
TRBJ2-2,13,-,TRBV28,-,TGTGCCAGCACCCGCGGGGCCGGCGGGGAGCTGTTTTTT,CASTRGAGGELFF
TRBJ1-1,15,-,TRBV7-6,TRBD1,TGTGCCAGCAGCCTCTCGACAGGGGGGAACACTGAAGCTTTCTTT,CASSLSTGGNTEAFF
TRBJ1-3,15,-,TRBV6-5,-,TGTGCCAGCGGGACAAGGAGTTACAAGGGAAACACCATATATTTT,CASGTRSYKGNTIYF
TRBJ2-2,12,-,TRBV4-1,-,TGCGCCAGCGGAAGGGACACCGGGGAGCTGTTTTTT,CASGRDTGELFF
TRBJ2-1,15,-,TRBV15,TRBD2,TGTGCCACCAGCAGAGAGGGACTAGTTAACCATGAGCAGTTCTTC,CATSREGLVNHEQFF
TRBJ2-3,16,-,TRBV5-1,TRBD2,TGCGCCAGCTCGCCCGGGAGTAGCGGGAGAACAGATACGCAGTATTTT,CASSPGSSGRTDTQYF
TRBJ2-7,15,once,TRBV4-3,TRBD2,TGCGCCAGCAGCCAAGGGACTAGCGGGACCTACGAGCAGTACTTC,CASSQGTSGTYEQYF
TRBJ2-1,13,-,TRBV19,-,TGTGCCAGTAACCCAGGACTGACCAATGAGCAGTTCTTC,CASNPGLTNEQFF
TRBJ2-3,12,once,TRBV5-1,-,TGCGCCAGCAGCTTGAACACAGATACGCAGTATTTT,CASSLNTDTQYF
TRBJ2-3,16,-,TRBV11-3,TRBD2,TGTGCCAGCAGCTTCGCGACTAGCGGGAGTACAGATACGCAGTATTTT,CASSFATSGSTDTQYF
TRBJ2-7,15,-,TRBV28,TRBD2,TGTGCCAGCAGTCCCCCAAGCGGGAGTATCTACGAGCAGTACTTC,CASSPPSGSIYEQYF
TRBJ2-6,19,few,TRBV4-2,-,TGTGCCAGCAGCCAAGTAGGGTTTTTGGGAAGCTCTGGGGCCAACGTCCTGACTTTC,CASSQVGFLGSSGANVLTF
TRBJ2-7,15,-,TRBV28,TRBD2,TGTGCCAGCAGCTCACCTAGCGGAGGGTACTACGAGCAGTACTTC,CASSSPSGGYYEQYF
TRBJ2-5,17,few,TRBV5-1,TRBD2,TGCGCCAGCAGCTTGAATCCTAGCGGGATCTCCCAAGAGACCCAGTACTTC,CASSLNPSGISQETQYF
TRBJ1-1,11,-,TRBV11-2,-,TGTGCCAGCAGCTATTACACTGAAGCTTTCTTT,CASSYYTEAFF